Listed below are T cell receptor beta chains from one sample, sequenced in a study of beta chain features in type 1 diabetes. Here immunoSEQ multiplex PCR was the method, and the copy in TCRdb shows in-frame clones only, minus some. Here the sample spans roughly 220,000 clones, 15% to 20% being singletons. Specimen: naive CD4+ T cells from blood. The source is a man aged 30-40 years with type 1 diabetes. Both conserved end residues are part of each CDR3. Fields, in order: J gene, V gene, CDR3 protein.

TRBJ2-7 TRBV7-2 CASSQSAYEQYF
TRBJ2-7 TRBV4-1 CASSQDLNRAYEQYF
TRBJ2-3 TRBV27 CASSHRGQRTDTQYF
TRBJ2-7 TRBV14 CASSGQDFYEQYF
TRBJ2-3 TRBV10-3 CAIRGTSGSSDTQYF
TRBJ2-1 TRBV14 CASSFGTGVYNEQFF
TRBJ2-1 TRBV28 CASSSYDRVVNEQFF
TRBJ2-6 TRBV30 CAWGDYSGANVLTF
TRBJ1-4 TRBV9 CASSVDLTDKKLFF
TRBJ2-2 TRBV7-8 CASSLAPRTGELFF
TRBJ1-2 TRBV2 CASSEDSGGYTF